The 25 T cell receptor beta chains presented below share a single source sample, sequenced in a study of cytomegalovirus exposure and HLA in healthy donors. The primer mix had 60 Vbeta and 13 Jbeta primers. Assay used: immunoSEQ multiplex PCR; TCRdb lists only in-frame clones, some missing. The listing records roughly 34,000 clones. Sequenced input: PBMCs. The receptors come from a man aged 35-49 years in good health and CMV-seronegative.

The gene calls are TRBV5-1 and TRBJ2-7; D perhaps matches TRBD1 (5 bases). The ends were cut back, 1 base at V and 5 bases at J, with 13 bases in the middle. Germline V gives CDR1 SGHRS, CDR2 YFSETQ. CDR3 length: 14 residues. CDR3 DNA sequence: TGCGCCAGCAGCTTGAAGCTCTGGGGCAACGAGCAGTACTTC. Translating gives CASSLKLWGNEQYF.

The rearrangement joins TRBV29-1 to TRBJ1-2, with unresolved D. Germline V lookup: CDR1 SQVTM, CDR2 ANQGSEA. This CDR3 contains 14 residues. Between the trimmed V and J ends, which lost 2 bases and 6 bases, there was a span of 16 bases. The CDR3 bases are TGCAGCGTTGAACGCCCCTCCCGGAGGGATGGCTACACCTTC. This sequence encodes CSVERPSRRDGYTF.

The chain has TRBV6-1 and TRBJ2-1; a possible D gene is TRBD2 (5 bases). V was shortened by 6 bases and J by 5 bases, with 17 bases between the two germline ends. Germline-derived CDR1 and CDR2 are MNHNS and SASEGT. The CDR3 extends over 15 amino acids. CDR3 in amino acids: CASRKPERTNNEQFF. Here the CDR3 DNA reads TGTGCCAGCAGAAAACCGGAGCGGACCAACAATGAGCAGTTCTTC.

The chain couples TRBV7-2 to TRBJ2-3; 11 bases agree with TRBD2. The J segment lost 5 bases and the V segment lost 0 bases, leaving 4 bases of the junction unmatched. Germline values: CDR1 SGHTA, CDR2 FQGNSA. The CDR3 is 16 residues long. The CDR3 DNA sequence: TGTGCCAGCAGCTTAGCGCTAGGACTAGCGGGAGATACGCAGTATTTT. Its protein is CASSLALGLAGDTQYF.

The V and J genes are TRBV30 and TRBJ1-2; 12 bases agree with TRBD1. This CDR3 has 18 amino acids. Unmatched junction bases numbered 19, after V lost 3 bases and J lost 8 bases. Germline CDR1 and CDR2: GTSNPN and SVGIG (reference sequence). The CDR3 loop reads CAWSSPSFRDRGLTGYTF. The CDR3 DNA reads TGTGCCTGGAGCTCCCCCTCCTTTCGGGACAGGGGGCTCACCGGCTACACCTTC.

This sequence joins TRBV29-1 and TRBJ2-7; D possibly corresponds to TRBD2 (5 bases). The CDR3 totals 13 residues. V lost 2 bases and J lost 2, with 10 bases in between. Germline lookup yields CDR1 SQVTM and CDR2 ANQGSEA. For the CDR3, the DNA is TGCAGCGTTGAAAGGGAGAGCGCCTACGAGCAGTACTTC. It encodes CSVERESAYEQYF.

This chain uses TRBV6-5 with TRBJ2-7; 9 nucleotides line up with TRBD1. The CDR3 loop spans 15 amino acids. The germline V gene has CDR1 MNHEY and CDR2 SVGAGI. Trimming took 0 bases from V and 5 from J; bases not matched to a gene: 5. The CDR3 region is CASSYSPGQGNEQYF. DNA for the CDR3: TGTGCCAGCAGTTACTCGCCAGGACAGGGGAACGAGCAGTACTTC.

The V gene is TRBV6-5, the J gene TRBJ2-7, with D unresolved. The CDR3 covers 13 residues. Germline CDR1 reads MNHEY; CDR2 reads SVGAGI. V lost 2 bases and J lost 2, with 7 bases in between. CDR3 region: CASSYDSTYEQYF. CDR3 DNA: TGTGCCAGCAGTTACGATTCTACCTACGAGCAGTACTTC.

The chain is built from TRBV5-8 and TRBJ2-1, with 7 bases aligning to TRBD2. Germline V gives CDR1 SGHTS, CDR2 YDEGEE. The CDR3 spans 14 residues. The junction had 8 bases not matched to a gene; V was cut back by 3 bases and J by 8 bases. The CDR3 bases are TGTGCCAGCAGCTCACTCGGGGGGTTCGATGAGCAGTTCTTC. Protein: CASSSLGGFDEQFF.

This chain joins TRBV27 and TRBJ2-7; 10 nucleotides line up with TRBD1. J lost 4 bases, V lost 6 bases, and 3 bases had no gene match. The CDR3 loop spans 13 amino acids. Per the germline V gene, CDR1 is MNHEY and CDR2 is SMNVEV (reference sequence). CDR3 in DNA: TGTGCCAGCAGGCGACAGGGGGCTTACGAGCAGTACTTC. Protein product: CASRRQGAYEQYF.

This rearrangement joins TRBV30 to TRBJ2-1, with TRBD2 identical over 7 bases. The V segment lost 5 bases and the J segment 0 bases; nucleotides outside the gene matches: 7. Germline CDR1 and CDR2: GTSNPN and SVGIG (reference sequence). CDR3 length: 15 residues. For the CDR3, the DNA is TGTGCCTGGGGTCCGGGGAGGGCCTCCTACAATGAGCAGTTCTTC. It yields the protein CAWGPGRASYNEQFF.

CDR3 protein: CASGETGFSGNTIYF. DNA of the CDR3: TGCGCCAGCGGCGAAACAGGGTTCTCTGGAAACACCATATATTTT. The rearrangement uses TRBV5-1 and TRBJ1-3, with D possibly TRBD1 on 6 matching bases. Germline-derived CDR1 and CDR2 are SGHRS and YFSETQ. Deletions cut 7 bases from V and 0 bases from J, with 14 bases between. The CDR3 totals 15 residues.

CDR3 residues: CASSMTSLPSYEQYF. In DNA, the CDR3 is TGTGCCAGTAGTATGACTAGCCTCCCTTCCTACGAGCAGTACTTC. J is TRBJ2-7 and V is TRBV19; 7 bases line up with TRBD2. Trimming at V came to 3 bases and at J to 1 base, leaving 6 bases not matched to a gene. Per germline, CDR1 LNHDA and CDR2 SQIVND (reference sequence). CDR3 size: 15 residues.

The rearrangement links TRBV20-1 to TRBJ2-7; D might be TRBD1 (6 bases). V was trimmed by 6 bases and J by 7 bases, leaving 13 bases between them. Germline V gene data show CDR1 as DFQATT and CDR2 as SNEGSKA (reference sequence). CDR3 length equals 11 residues. The CDR3: CSARTDWEQYF. The DNA of the CDR3 is TGCAGTGCCAGGACAGATTGGGAGCAGTACTTC.

This chain connects TRBV5-1 to TRBJ2-3, with a possible D match to TRBD2 (5 bases). Trimming shortened V by 0 bases and J by 0 bases, and 8 bases separated the two germline ends. The germline V gene encodes CDR1 SGHRS and CDR2 YFSETQ. This CDR3 contains 15 residues. The CDR3 coding sequence is TGCGCCAGCAGCTTGGAACGGGGAAGCACAGATACGCAGTATTTT. It yields the protein CASSLERGSTDTQYF.

This chain joins TRBV5-1 and TRBJ2-5; 8 positions match TRBD1. With 8 bases clipped from V and 5 bases from J, the junction kept 11 bases outside the gene matches. The CDR3 contains 14 residues. Germline CDR1 is SGHRS and CDR2 is YFSETQ. The CDR3 region is CASESWTGSETQYF. DNA for the CDR3: TGCGCCAGTGAGTCGTGGACAGGGTCGGAGACCCAGTACTTC.

This chain joins TRBV7-2 and TRBJ1-1, with D hard to call. This CDR3 has 13 residues. V gave up 2 bases and J gave up 2 bases, with 6 bases separating them. Germline loops: CDR1 SGHTA, CDR2 FQGNSA. CDR3 sequence reads: CASSLSVNTEAFF. CDR3 sequence (DNA): TGTGCCAGCAGCTTATCAGTCAACACTGAAGCTTTCTTT.

The rearrangement links TRBV5-8 to TRBJ1-5; tentatively, D is TRBD1 (5 bases). The CDR3 spans 12 residues. CDR1 and CDR2 (germline): SGHTS, YDEGEE. Trimming left V 4 bases short and J 10 bases short, with 12 bases between. CDR3: CASSQGVSPQHF. CDR3 sequence (DNA): TGTGCCAGCAGCCAAGGGGTTAGCCCCCAGCATTTT.

V is TRBV6-5 and J is TRBJ2-7; 8 positions match TRBD1. V was clipped by 6 bases and J by 2 bases; unmatched bases: 9. The CDR3 is 15 residues long. CDR1 MNHEY and CDR2 SVGAGI come from the germline V gene. DNA of the CDR3: TGTGCCAGCAGGCGGACGGACAGGGACACCTACGAGCAGTACTTC. Protein sequence: CASRRTDRDTYEQYF.

The chain couples TRBV5-1 to TRBJ1-2, with no clear D. Trimming left V 1 base short and J 4 bases short, with 11 bases between. CDR3 length: 14 amino acids. CDR1 is SGHRS and CDR2 is YFSETQ in the germline V gene. CDR3 bases: TGCGCCAGCAGCTTGAGTGAGGGTACCTATGGCTACACCTTC. The encoded protein is CASSLSEGTYGYTF.

V gene TRBV7-2 combines with J gene TRBJ2-1; 9 positions agree with TRBD2. V lost 3 bases, J lost 4 bases, and 4 bases stayed unmatched. The germline V gene encodes CDR1 SGHTA and CDR2 FQGNSA. The CDR3 totals 15 residues. The CDR3: CASSFGTSKYNEQFF. The CDR3 coding sequence is TGTGCCAGCAGCTTCGGGACTAGCAAATACAATGAGCAGTTCTTC.

This chain connects TRBV30 to TRBJ2-1, with D uncertain. The germline V and J ends were trimmed by 4 bases and 0 bases, with 13 bases remaining between them. The CDR3 sequence is 15 residues long. Germline loops: CDR1 GTSNPN, CDR2 SVGIG (reference sequence). Here the CDR3 DNA reads TGTGCCTGGACCCGACGGGTAAGCTCCTACAATGAGCAGTTCTTC. Translating gives CAWTRRVSSYNEQFF.

The chain recombines TRBV29-1 with TRBJ2-5; no firm D call. V was cut by 3 bases and J by 2 bases, with 10 bases left in between. There are 13 residues in the CDR3. CDR1 is SQVTM, CDR2 ANQGSEA, per germline. The CDR3 DNA sequence: TGCAGCGTTGAGATGAGGATTCAAGAGACCCAGTACTTC. Translation gives CSVEMRIQETQYF.

As for this clone: This specimen includes other DNA sequences encoding the same CDR3. V and J are TRBV6-5 and TRBJ1-1; D call uncertain. V was clipped by 8 bases and J by 1 base, with 11 bases between them. Germline CDR1 reads MNHEY; CDR2 reads SVGAGI. This CDR3 region has 13 residues. The CDR3 loop is CASWYSSNTEAFF. As DNA, the CDR3 is TGTGCCAGCTGGTACAGCTCGAACACTGAAGCTTTCTTT.

J is TRBJ1-1 and V is TRBV29-1; 9 bases are shared with TRBD1. The CDR3 has 14 residues. Per germline, CDR1 SQVTM and CDR2 ANQGSEA. The J segment lost 10 bases and the V segment lost 4 bases, leaving 13 bases of the junction unmatched. The CDR3 DNA follows: TGCAGCGTTGGTGGTCGGACAGGGGTAGTTTCAGCTTTCTTT. Protein: CSVGGRTGVVSAFF.